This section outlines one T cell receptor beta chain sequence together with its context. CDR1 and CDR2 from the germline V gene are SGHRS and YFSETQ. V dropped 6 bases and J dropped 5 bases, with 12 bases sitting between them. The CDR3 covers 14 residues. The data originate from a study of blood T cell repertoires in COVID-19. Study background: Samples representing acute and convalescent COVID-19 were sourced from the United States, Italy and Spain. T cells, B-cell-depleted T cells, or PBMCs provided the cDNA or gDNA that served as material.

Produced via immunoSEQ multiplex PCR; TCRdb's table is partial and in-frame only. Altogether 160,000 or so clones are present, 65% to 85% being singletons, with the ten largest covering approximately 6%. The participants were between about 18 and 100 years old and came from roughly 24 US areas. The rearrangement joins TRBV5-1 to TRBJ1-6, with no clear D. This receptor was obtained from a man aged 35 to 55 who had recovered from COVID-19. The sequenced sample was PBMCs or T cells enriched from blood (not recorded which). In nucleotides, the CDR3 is TGCGCCAGCAAGGCGAGGGCGGATAATTCACCCCTCCACTTT. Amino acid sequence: CASKARADNSPLHF.